The entry that follows covers one T cell receptor beta chain sequence. Its matching antigen is unknown. Both 60 Vbeta primers and 13 Jbeta primers went into the PCR. TCRdb keeps only in-frame clones here, not all; method: immunoSEQ multiplex PCR. Its clone listing holds 180,000 or so clones. The data originate from a study of cytomegalovirus exposure and HLA in healthy donors. General study results and limits: The presence/absence work took it that sequencing depth was about the same across donors.

This CDR3 contains 13 residues. CDR1 is MNHEY and CDR2 is SVGAGI in the germline V gene. Losses at the gene ends were 7 bases for V and 8 bases for J; bases not matched to a gene: 4. The specimen was PBMCs. The TCR originated in a boy between 10 and 17 years old in good health and CMV-seronegative. The chain links TRBV6-5 to TRBJ2-1, with 11 nucleotides matching TRBD2. The CDR3 coding sequence is TGTGCCAGCAAAACTAGCGGGGGTGATGAGCAGTTCTTC. It translates to CASKTSGGDEQFF.